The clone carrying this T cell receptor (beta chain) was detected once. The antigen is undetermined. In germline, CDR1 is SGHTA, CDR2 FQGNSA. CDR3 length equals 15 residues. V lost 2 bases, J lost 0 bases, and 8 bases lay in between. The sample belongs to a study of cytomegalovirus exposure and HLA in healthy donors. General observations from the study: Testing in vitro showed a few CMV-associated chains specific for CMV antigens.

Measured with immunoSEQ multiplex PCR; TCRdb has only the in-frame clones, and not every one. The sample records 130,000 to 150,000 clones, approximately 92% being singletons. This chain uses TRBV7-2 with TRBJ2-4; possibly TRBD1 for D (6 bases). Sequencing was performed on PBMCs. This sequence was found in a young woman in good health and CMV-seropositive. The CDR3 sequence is CASSLLQGAKNIQYF. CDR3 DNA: TGTGCCAGCAGCTTACTACAGGGAGCCAAAAACATTCAGTACTTC.